One sample yielded the 19 T cell receptor beta chains listed below, sequenced in a study of read filtering for tumor transcriptome and immune sequencing. From approximately 430 ng of RNA, a library with molecular barcoded alpha/delta and beta/gamma adaptors was made. From the reads, TCRdb called clonotypes with MiXCR, one entry per CDR3 protein. This repertoire shows around 40,000 distinct CDR3 sequences, roughly 13% found once; its top ten account for around 26%. Sequenced: a population of CD138-negative cells sorted from bone marrow. Every receptor here comes from a donor aged 40 or over with multiple myeloma.

This clonotype has ten or more counts. The rearrangement uses TRBV28 and TRBJ2-7; 13 nucleotides align to TRBD2. The CDR3 contains 19 residues. J was trimmed by 0 bases and V by 6 bases; bases with no gene match: 14. In germline, CDR1 is MDHEN, CDR2 SYDVKM. The CDR3 here is CASSYHLLAGGPRSYEQYF. The CDR3 bases are TGTGCCAGCAGCTACCACCTACTAGCGGGAGGGCCCCGCTCCTACGAGCAGTACTTC.

Remarks on this clonotype: A much bigger clone sits one base away, suggesting this may be a read error. The chain combines TRBV3-1 with TRBJ1-1, with a tentative D call TRBD1 (5 bases). Germline values: CDR1 LGHDT, CDR2 YNNKEL (reference sequence). The CDR3 is 13 amino acids. V was clipped by 4 bases and J by 8 bases, with 14 bases between them. As DNA, the CDR3 is TGTGCCAGCAGCCCCGGGACCGCAACCGAAGCTTTCTTT. As protein: CASSPGTATEAFF.

This clonotype counts as medium-sized. The chain uses TRBV30 and TRBJ2-3, with D perhaps TRBD1 or TRBD2 (5 bases each). The CDR3 length is 13 residues. From germline, CDR1 is GTSNPN and CDR2 SVGIG (reference sequence). V dropped 0 bases and J dropped 5 bases, with 9 bases sitting between them. CDR3 sequence (DNA): TGTGCCTGGAGTGTACTGAGGGGAGATACGCAGTATTTT. This encodes CAWSVLRGDTQYF.

This clonotype was recorded at least ten times. The chain uses TRBV29-1 and TRBJ2-2, with 13 bases aligning to TRBD2. Germline lookup yields CDR1 SQVTM and CDR2 ANQGSEA. Trimming removed 5 bases from V and 5 bases from J; junction bases left unmatched: 8. This CDR3 has 16 residues. CDR3 sequence reads: CSVNDPGLAGTGELFF. The CDR3 bases are TGCAGCGTTAACGACCCGGGACTAGCGGGAACCGGGGAGCTGTTTTTT.

A note on this clonotype: A much larger clone lies a single base off, so this may be a read error. The gene calls are TRBV6-2 or TRBV6-3 and TRBJ2-2; D perhaps matches TRBD2 (5 bases). Germline V gene data show CDR1 as MNHEY and CDR2 as SVGEGT. This CDR3 is 15 amino acids long. As DNA, the CDR3 is TGTGCCAGCAGTGGCGAACTATCGCCTTCCGGGAAGCTGTTTTTT. This gives the protein CASSGELSPSGKLFF.

Only a few counts were recorded for this clonotype. This chain uses TRBV2 with TRBJ2-1; 8 bases line up with TRBD2. The CDR3 covers 14 residues. The trim removed 7 bases at V and 2 bases at J, leaving 4 bases unmatched. Germline V gives CDR1 SNHLY, CDR2 FYNNEI. The chain's CDR3 is CASKETSAYNEQFF. The DNA for the CDR3 is TGTGCCAGCAAGGAGACTAGCGCCTACAATGAGCAGTTCTTC.

In the case of this clonotype: The germline gene is not matched at one end of the junction; a read error may be the cause. The V call is TRBV29-1, the J call TRBJ1-3, with D unclear. This CDR3 contains 13 residues. CDR1 is SQVTM, CDR2 ANQGSEA, per germline. In DNA, the CDR3 is TGCAGCGCCGGCTCTGGACCTGGAAACACCATGTATTTT. Translating gives CSAGSGPGNTMYF.

This clonotype was seen repeatedly, ten times or more. The CDR3 DNA is TGCGCCAGCAGCCGCGGGGGATCTGAAAAACTGTTTTTT. Residues: CASSRGGSEKLFF. The genes are TRBV5-1 and TRBJ1-4, with D maybe TRBD1 (5 bases). Germline V gives CDR1 SGHRS, CDR2 YFSETQ. V was shortened by 4 bases and J by 7 bases, with 11 bases between the two germline ends. The length of the CDR3 is 13 residues.

The table lists this clonotype with a count of one. Its ends do not fully match the called genes, so a read error is possible. DNA for the CDR3: TGCAGCGTCGAAGGGCGGGAGGGTTCCTACAATGAGCAGTTATTC. Encoded protein: CSVEGREGSYNEQLF. V usage is TRBV29-1 and J usage is TRBJ2-1; TRBD2 agrees at 9 bases. The CDR3 extends over 15 amino acids. Germline V gene data show CDR1 as SQVTM and CDR2 as ANQGSEA.

This clonotype has ten or more counts. The V call is TRBV12-3 or TRBV12-4, the J call TRBJ2-5, with TRBD2 identical over 7 bases. The CDR3 consists of 16 residues. J lost 2 bases, V lost 5 bases, and 11 bases had no gene match. The CDR3 sequence: CASSRRASGEQETQYF. CDR3 in DNA: TGTGCCAGCAGTCGAAGAGCTAGCGGTGAGCAAGAGACCCAGTACTTC.

The sample holds many counts of this clonotype. The rearrangement joins TRBV19 to TRBJ1-5; D perhaps matches TRBD1 (5 bases). Germline CDR1 and CDR2: LNHDA and SQIVND (reference sequence). The V gene lost 3 bases and the J gene lost 2 bases, with 14 bases spanning the gap. CDR3 length equals 16 residues. The CDR3 DNA reads as TGTGCCAGTAGTATGGGGGGGTATCCGGGCAATCAGCCCCAGCATTTT. It yields the protein CASSMGGYPGNQPQHF.

This clonotype was seen only a few times. The J gene is TRBJ2-5, the V gene TRBV28; D ambiguous. The V gene lost 2 bases and the J gene lost 4 bases, with 8 bases spanning the gap. Germline CDR1 and CDR2: MDHEN and SYDVKM. The CDR3 extends over 13 amino acids. The CDR3 DNA reads TGTGCCAGCAGTTTAGATTTAGGAGAGACCCAGTACTTC. Translating it yields CASSLDLGETQYF.

The sample holds a few counts of this clonotype. The CDR3 is CASSFRQGWHGYTF. In DNA, the CDR3 is TGCGCCAGCAGCTTCAGACAGGGGTGGCACGGCTACACCTTC. This chain joins TRBV5-1 and TRBJ1-2, with TRBD1 matching over 8 bases. J was trimmed by 8 bases and V by 2 bases; bases with no gene match: 8. This CDR3 has 14 residues. Germline CDR1 is SGHRS and CDR2 is YFSETQ.

This clonotype came up many times. This chain links TRBV28 with TRBJ2-5, with D perhaps TRBD1 (5 bases). Trimming removed 5 bases from V and 4 bases from J, with 14 bases in between. Germline V gives CDR1 MDHEN, CDR2 SYDVKM. This CDR3 spans 14 amino acids. The CDR3 coding sequence is TGTGCCAGCAGTCAGCTTTCAGGGTTAGAGACCCAGTACTTC. It codes for CASSQLSGLETQYF.

This clonotype was detected a few times. V gene TRBV29-1 combines with J gene TRBJ1-5, with no clear D. The CDR3 spans 12 residues. Germline V gene sequence: CDR1 SQVTM, CDR2 ANQGSEA. V was shortened by 4 bases and J by 0 bases, with 4 bases between the two germline ends. CDR3 DNA sequence: TGCAGCGTTGCCACTAGCAATCAGCCCCAGCATTTT. This codes for CSVATSNQPQHF.

This clonotype was seen ten or more times. V usage is TRBV3-1 and J usage is TRBJ2-1; no definite D call. The CDR3 extends over 16 amino acids. V shed 4 bases and J shed 4 bases, with 17 bases lying between them. Germline V lookup: CDR1 LGHDT, CDR2 YNNKEL (reference sequence). The CDR3 nucleotides are TGTGCCAGCAGCCTAACCGGCCAAGTGCTATACAATGAGCAGTTCTTC. Residues: CASSLTGQVLYNEQFF.

This clonotype was found a few times. This chain joins TRBV3-1 and TRBJ2-7; D not resolved. Per germline, CDR1 LGHDT and CDR2 YNNKEL (reference sequence). This CDR3 is built from 11 residues. The germline V and J ends were trimmed by 5 bases and 2 bases, with 4 bases remaining between them. DNA for the CDR3: TGTGCCAGCAGCGAGGCCTACGAGCAGTACTTC. The encoded protein is CASSEAYEQYF.

With respect to this clonotype: This may stem from a read error, because a much larger clone lies one nucleotide away. This chain connects TRBV19 to TRBJ1-5; D unclear. The CDR3 is 16 residues long. Germline V gene lookup returns CDR1 LNHDA and CDR2 SQIVND (reference sequence). In DNA form, the CDR3 reads TGTGCCAGTAGTACCTCGAACGCTTATAGCAATCAGACCCAGCATTTT. Protein sequence: CASSTSNAYSNQTQHF.

This clonotype was counted at least ten times. V and J are TRBV9 and TRBJ2-7; 11 nucleotides line up with TRBD2. The ends lost 0 bases at V and 3 bases at J; junction bases unmatched: 2. Germline loops: CDR1 SGDLS, CDR2 YYNGEE. The CDR3 is made up of 15 amino acids. The CDR3 region has the DNA TGTGCCAGCAGCGTAGGACTAGCGGGAATCTACGAGCAGTACTTC. It encodes CASSVGLAGIYEQYF.